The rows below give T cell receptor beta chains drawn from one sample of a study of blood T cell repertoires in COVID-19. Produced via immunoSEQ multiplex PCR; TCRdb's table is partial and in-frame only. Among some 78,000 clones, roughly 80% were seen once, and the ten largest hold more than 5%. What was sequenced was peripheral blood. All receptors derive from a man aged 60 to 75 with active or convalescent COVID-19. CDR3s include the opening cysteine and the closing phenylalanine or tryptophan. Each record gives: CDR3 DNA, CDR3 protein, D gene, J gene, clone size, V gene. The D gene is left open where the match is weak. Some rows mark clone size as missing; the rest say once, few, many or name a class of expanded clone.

cdr3_nt: TGTGCCAGCAGCCAGGGACTAGCGGGGGGGCCTGAGACCCAGTACTTC
cdr3_aa: CASSQGLAGGPETQYF
d_call: TRBD2
j_call: TRBJ2-5
clone_size: NA
v_call: TRBV11-2

cdr3_nt: TGTGCCAGCAGTTTGGGACAGGGTCTGGGTGAGCAGTTCTTC
cdr3_aa: CASSLGQGLGEQFF
d_call: TRBD1
j_call: TRBJ2-1
clone_size: NA
v_call: TRBV2

cdr3_nt: TGTGCCAGCAGCTTCTTAGGACAGGGGGGGGAGACCCAGTACTTC
cdr3_aa: CASSFLGQGGETQYF
d_call: TRBD1
j_call: TRBJ2-5
clone_size: NA
v_call: TRBV7-2

cdr3_nt: TGTGCCAGCAGCTTCCGGGACAGAGACACAGATACGCAGTATTTT
cdr3_aa: CASSFRDRDTDTQYF
d_call: TRBD1
j_call: TRBJ2-3
clone_size: NA
v_call: TRBV7-6

cdr3_nt: TGTGCCAGCAGCTTACAAGCGGGGGGGGGAACAGATACGCAGTATTTT
cdr3_aa: CASSLQAGGGTDTQYF
d_call: TRBD2
j_call: TRBJ2-3
clone_size: NA
v_call: TRBV7-2

cdr3_nt: TGTGCCAGCAGCTTAGTCCTCTGGGCCAGACTAGGCACAGATACGCAGTATTTT
cdr3_aa: CASSLVLWARLGTDTQYF
d_call: NA
j_call: TRBJ2-3
clone_size: NA
v_call: TRBV11-2

cdr3_nt: TGTGCCAGCAGTGACGGGACAGGGGGCAATTCACCCCTCCACTTT
cdr3_aa: CASSDGTGGNSPLHF
d_call: TRBD1
j_call: TRBJ1-6
clone_size: NA
v_call: TRBV6-4

cdr3_nt: TGCGCCAGCAGCCAAACACTACAGGGGACCGGGGCCAACGTCCTGACTTTC
cdr3_aa: CASSQTLQGTGANVLTF
d_call: TRBD1
j_call: TRBJ2-6
clone_size: NA
v_call: TRBV4-3

cdr3_nt: TGTGCCAGCAGCTTGGGAGGTCGGGTCACCGGGGAGCTGTTTTTT
cdr3_aa: CASSLGGRVTGELFF
d_call: NA
j_call: TRBJ2-2
clone_size: few
v_call: TRBV5-6

cdr3_nt: TGTGCCAGTAGTACCTCGGGACAGGGCAATGAGCAGTTCTTC
cdr3_aa: CASSTSGQGNEQFF
d_call: TRBD1
j_call: TRBJ2-1
clone_size: NA
v_call: TRBV19

cdr3_nt: TGTGCCAGCAGCGGCGGAGGGCACTGGACAGGGGAGGACACCGGGGAGCTGTTTTTT
cdr3_aa: CASSGGGHWTGEDTGELFF
d_call: TRBD1
j_call: TRBJ2-2
clone_size: NA
v_call: TRBV9

cdr3_nt: TGTGCCAGCAGCTTAGATGCAGCAGGGGGCACTGAAGCTTTCTTT
cdr3_aa: CASSLDAAGGTEAFF
d_call: TRBD1
j_call: TRBJ1-1
clone_size: NA
v_call: TRBV11-2

cdr3_nt: TGTGCCAGCAGCTTGCCCACCGCAACAAGTGGCACTGAAGCTTTCTTT
cdr3_aa: CASSLPTATSGTEAFF
d_call: NA
j_call: TRBJ1-1
clone_size: once
v_call: TRBV7-9

cdr3_nt: TGTGCCAGCAGTTCGGCGGCCGCGGGGGGGCAAGAGACCCAGTACTTC
cdr3_aa: CASSSAAAGGQETQYF
d_call: TRBD2
j_call: TRBJ2-5
clone_size: NA
v_call: TRBV25-1

cdr3_nt: TGTGCCAGCAGCCACCGGACTAGCGGGGGATCCTACGAGCAGTACTTC
cdr3_aa: CASSHRTSGGSYEQYF
d_call: TRBD2
j_call: TRBJ2-7
clone_size: NA
v_call: TRBV4-2

cdr3_nt: TGTGCCAGCAGTCCGGACAGGGGGAACACTGAAGCTTTCTTT
cdr3_aa: CASSPDRGNTEAFF
d_call: TRBD1
j_call: TRBJ1-1
clone_size: NA
v_call: TRBV27